Given below is one T cell receptor beta chain in context. Its matching antigen is unknown. The data derive from a study of cytomegalovirus exposure and HLA in healthy donors. Overall study findings and caveats: A list of more than 150 TCR beta chains associated with cytomegalovirus was given. Immune exposure data for these donors was limited to CMV serostatus.

V shed 4 bases and J 5 bases; nucleotides not matched to a gene: 4. This CDR3 has 14 amino acids. CDR1 and CDR2 (germline): SEHNR, FQNEAQ (reference sequence). Amplification used 60 Vbeta primers and 13 Jbeta primers. Clones were sequenced by immunoSEQ multiplex PCR, and TCRdb holds only the in-frame ones, with some missing. The sample lists some 150,000 clones; approximately 78% were seen once. Sequenced material: PBMCs. The chain joins TRBV7-9 to TRBJ2-5, with TRBD1 identical over 10 bases. The source of this sequence is a woman between 50 and 59 years old in good health and CMV-seropositive. The CDR3 DNA reads TGTGCCAGCAGCTCGACAGGGGGCTGGGAGACCCAGTACTTC. This encodes CASSSTGGWETQYF.